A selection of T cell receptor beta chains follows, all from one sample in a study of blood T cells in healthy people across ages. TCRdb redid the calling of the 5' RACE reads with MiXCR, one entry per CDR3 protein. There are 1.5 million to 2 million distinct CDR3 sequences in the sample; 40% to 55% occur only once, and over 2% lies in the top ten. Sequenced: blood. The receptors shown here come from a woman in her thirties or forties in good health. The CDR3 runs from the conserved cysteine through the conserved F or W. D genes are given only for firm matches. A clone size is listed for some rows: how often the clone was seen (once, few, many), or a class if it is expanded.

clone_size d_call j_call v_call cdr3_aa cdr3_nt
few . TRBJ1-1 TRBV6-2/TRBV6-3 CASRTNTGGDTEAFF TGTGCCAGCAGAACGAACACGGGGGGAGACACTGAAGCTTTCTTT
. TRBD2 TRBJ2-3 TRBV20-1 CSARGLAGPSSTDTQYF TGCAGTGCTAGAGGCCTAGCGGGGCCCTCTAGCACAGATACGCAGTATTTT
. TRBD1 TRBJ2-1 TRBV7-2 CASSLDPGGGETQFF TGTGCCAGCAGCTTAGACCCAGGGGGCGGAGAGACCCAGTTCTTC
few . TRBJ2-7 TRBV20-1 CSARSDAGTSYEQYF TGCAGTGCTAGATCAGACGCGGGGACTTCCTACGAGCAGTACTTC
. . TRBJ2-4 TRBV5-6 CASSLVGVPSVQYF TGTGCCAGCAGCTTGGTAGGGGTCCCATCGGTGCAGTACTTC
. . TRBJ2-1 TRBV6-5 CASKGDGTYSYNEQFF TGTGCCAGCAAAGGGGACGGAACGTACTCCTACAATGAGCAGTTCTTC
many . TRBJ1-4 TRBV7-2 CASSTGQRRNEKLFF TGTGCCAGCAGCACCGGACAGCGAAGGAATGAAAAACTGTTTTTT
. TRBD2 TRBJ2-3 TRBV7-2 CASSPAGTSTADTQYF TGTGCCAGCAGCCCAGCCGGGACTAGCACCGCAGATACGCAGTATTTT
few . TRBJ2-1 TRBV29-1 CSVALATGNEQFF TGCAGCGTTGCTCTCGCAACAGGCAATGAGCAGTTCTTC
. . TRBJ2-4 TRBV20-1 CSARLRGRQNIQYF TGCAGTGCTAGACTCCGTGGTAGGCAAAACATTCAGTACTTC
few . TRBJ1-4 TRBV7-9 CASSLAGGPNEKLFF TGTGCCAGCAGCTTAGCAGGGGGACCTAATGAAAAACTGTTTTTT
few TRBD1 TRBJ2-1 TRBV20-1 CSELGTERNEQFF TGCAGTGAGTTAGGGACAGAGAGGAATGAGCAGTTCTTC
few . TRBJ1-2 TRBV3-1 CASSNTRRGDGYTF TGTGCCAGCAGCAACACTCGTAGAGGCGATGGCTACACCTTC
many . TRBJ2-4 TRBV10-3 CAISDRALAKNIQYF TGTGCCATCAGTGACAGGGCCCTAGCCAAAAACATTCAGTACTTC
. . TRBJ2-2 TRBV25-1 CASREETPYTGELFF TGTGCCAGCAGAGAAGAGACACCATACACCGGGGAGCTGTTTTTT
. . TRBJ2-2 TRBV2 CASSGEVNTGELFF TGTGCCAGCAGTGGGGAGGTGAACACCGGGGAGCTGTTTTTT
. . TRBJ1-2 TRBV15 CATSRDRDGYIF TGTGCCACCAGCAGAGACAGGGATGGCTACATCTTC
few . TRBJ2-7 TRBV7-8 CASSLTTGPYEQYF TGTGCCAGCAGCTTAACCACAGGACCCTACGAGCAGTACTTC
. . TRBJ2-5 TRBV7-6 CASNLGRKTHQETQYF TGTGCCAGCAACTTAGGCCGAAAGACCCACCAAGAGACCCAGTACTTC